These T cell receptor beta chains were read from a single sample in a study of cytomegalovirus exposure and HLA in healthy donors. TCRdb keeps only in-frame clones here, not all; method: immunoSEQ multiplex PCR. The table shows tens of thousands of clones, with about 93% occurring only once. Sequencing was performed on PBMCs. The origin of the receptors is a woman in her late teens or twenties in good health and CMV-seronegative. Each CDR3 is given with its conserved first and last residue. The D gene is left open where the match is weak. Clone size is stated in some rows and not others, as once, few, many or a class when expanded.

>TRBJ1-4|TRBV30|TRBD1|-
CAWSAGTGDGKLFF
TGTGCCTGGAGTGCCGGGACAGGGGATGGAAAACTGTTTTTT
>TRBJ2-7|TRBV5-1|TRBD2|-
CASSLSGTSDEQYF
TGCGCCAGCAGCTTGTCCGGGACTAGCGACGAGCAGTACTTC
>TRBJ2-7|TRBV4-2|TRBD2|-
CASSQDPGLAGVYEQYF
TGTGCCAGCAGCCAAGATCCCGGACTAGCGGGGGTGTACGAGCAGTACTTC
>TRBJ2-1|TRBV27|-|-
CASSLQGPFYNEQFF
TGTGCCAGCAGTTTACAGGGTCCCTTTTACAATGAGCAGTTCTTC
>TRBJ2-7|TRBV7-6|TRBD2|-
CASSPLTSGDEQYF
TGTGCCAGCAGCCCACTAACTAGCGGAGACGAGCAGTACTTC
>TRBJ1-2|TRBV6-1|-|-
CASRGDRKIYGYTF
TGTGCCAGCAGGGGTGACAGGAAAATCTATGGCTACACCTTC
>TRBJ2-5|TRBV6-7|TRBD2|-
CASSYSFSGEGRETQYF
TGTGCCAGCAGTTACTCCTTTAGCGGGGAGGGACGAGAGACCCAGTACTTC
>TRBJ1-4|TRBV30|-|-
CAWSVQGGGTNEKLFF
TGTGCCTGGAGTGTACAGGGAGGGGGAACTAATGAAAAACTGTTTTTT
>TRBJ2-3|TRBV7-9|-|-
CATGGSTDTQYF
TGTGCCACGGGGGGCAGCACAGATACGCAGTATTTT
>TRBJ2-7|TRBV4-1|-|-
CASSSNQDYEQYF
TGCGCCAGCAGCAGCAACCAGGACTACGAGCAGTACTTC
>TRBJ2-1|TRBV27|TRBD1|-
CASSWGTGYNEQFF
TGTGCCAGCAGTTGGGGGACAGGATACAATGAGCAGTTCTTC
>TRBJ1-1|TRBV6-1|-|-
CASSQVMNTEAFF
TGTGCCAGCAGTCAGGTGATGAACACTGAAGCTTTCTTT
>TRBJ2-3|TRBV28|-|-
CASSLRGTLPYTQYF
TGTGCCAGCAGTTTAAGGGGTACATTACCTTATACGCAGTATTTT
>TRBJ1-1|TRBV2|TRBD1|-
CASSPTGEGYHPNTEAFF
TGTGCCAGCAGTCCTACAGGGGAAGGGTACCACCCGAACACTGAAGCTTTCTTT
>TRBJ1-1|TRBV6-6|TRBD1|once
CASSYGGTVNTEAFF
TGTGCCAGCAGTTATGGCGGGACAGTGAACACTGAAGCTTTCTTT
>TRBJ2-7|TRBV21-1|-|-
CASSTFVFWTVTSGCSSYEQYF
TGTGCCAGCAGCACTTTTGTTTTTTGGACAGTTACTAGCGGGTGCTCGTCCTACGAGCAGTACTTC
>TRBJ2-3|TRBV11-3|-|-
CASSLGYGSTDTQYF
TGTGCCAGCAGCTTAGGATACGGGAGCACAGATACGCAGTATTTT
>TRBJ2-1|TRBV9|TRBD2|-
CASSVGPSGNNEQFF
TGTGCCAGCAGCGTAGGACCTAGCGGAAACAATGAGCAGTTCTTC
>TRBJ1-5|TRBV6-1|TRBD1|-
CASSVLGTGNNQPQHF
TGTGCCAGCAGTGTCCTGGGGACAGGGAACAATCAGCCCCAGCATTTT
>TRBJ2-2|TRBV10-3|TRBD1|-
CAISEGQGVNTGELFF
TGTGCCATCAGTGAGGGACAGGGAGTGAACACCGGGGAGCTGTTTTTT
>TRBJ2-2|TRBV4-1|-|-
CASSQEGGGSANTGELFF
TGCGCCAGCAGCCAAGAAGGGGGGGGTAGTGCGAACACCGGGGAGCTGTTTTTT
>TRBJ2-7|TRBV10-3|TRBD1|-
CAISARQGATHTNEQYF
TGTGCCATCAGTGCCAGACAGGGGGCCACCCACACCAACGAGCAGTACTTC
>TRBJ2-1|TRBV19|TRBD2|-
CASMGTSGSGWYNEQFF
TGTGCCAGTATGGGGACTAGCGGGAGTGGGTGGTACAATGAGCAGTTCTTC
>TRBJ1-1|TRBV21-1|-|-
CASRQGARGTEAFF
TGTGCCAGCAGGCAGGGGGCGCGGGGCACTGAAGCTTTCTTT
>TRBJ1-4|TRBV18|TRBD1|-
CASSPGQGTNEKLFF
TGTGCCAGCTCACCGGGACAGGGAACTAATGAAAAACTGTTTTTT
>TRBJ2-1|TRBV28|TRBD2|-
CASSFVPLAGPQQFF
TGTGCCAGCAGTTTCGTGCCGCTAGCGGGACCCCAGCAGTTCTTC
>TRBJ2-7|TRBV30|TRBD2|-
CAWRITRETLYEQYF
TGTGCCTGGAGGATAACGCGGGAGACGCTCTACGAGCAGTACTTC
>TRBJ2-2|TRBV7-9|-|-
CASSYPSSGELFF
TGTGCCAGCAGCTATCCTAGCTCCGGGGAGCTGTTTTTT
>TRBJ2-7|TRBV6-5|TRBD2|-
CASSPRTSGPYEQYF
TGTGCCAGCAGCCCCCGGACTAGCGGCCCCTACGAGCAGTACTTC
>TRBJ2-5|TRBV6-5|-|-
CASSSYGLAGETQYF
TGTGCCAGCAGTAGTTACGGTTTAGCCGGGGAGACCCAGTACTTC
>TRBJ2-7|TRBV11-3|-|-
CASSFLQGKGYEQYF
TGTGCCAGCAGCTTTCTGCAGGGCAAAGGCTACGAGCAGTACTTC
>TRBJ2-1|TRBV4-3|TRBD2|-
CASSQKIAGGDNEQFF
TGCGCCAGCAGCCAAAAGATAGCGGGGGGTGACAATGAGCAGTTCTTC
>TRBJ1-5|TRBV6-1|-|once
CASSESSNQPQHF
TGTGCCAGCAGTGAAAGCAGCAATCAGCCCCAGCATTTT
>TRBJ1-1|TRBV15|TRBD1|-
CATSRDGGQGLVMNTEAFF
TGTGCCACCAGCAGAGATGGGGGACAGGGACTCGTCATGAACACTGAAGCTTTCTTT
>TRBJ2-5|TRBV5-1|TRBD1|-
CASSGDRYPRQETQYF
TGCGCCAGCAGTGGGGACAGGTATCCCCGACAAGAGACCCAGTACTTC
>TRBJ1-1|TRBV19|-|-
CASSPSTWAPNTEAFF
TGTGCCAGTAGTCCTTCCACCTGGGCCCCGAACACTGAAGCTTTCTTT
>TRBJ2-5|TRBV5-1|-|-
CASSSPEETQYF
TGCGCCAGCAGCTCCCCCGAAGAGACCCAGTACTTC
>TRBJ1-3|TRBV30|-|-
CAWTAGNTIYF
TGTGCCTGGACAGCTGGAAACACCATATATTTT
>TRBJ1-2|TRBV30|TRBD1|-
CAWKQGEYNYGYTF
TGTGCCTGGAAGCAGGGGGAGTATAACTATGGCTACACCTTC
>TRBJ1-1|TRBV30|-|-
CAWSKPVAFF
TGTGCCTGGAGTAAGCCGGTAGCTTTCTTT
>TRBJ2-7|TRBV27|-|-
CASSLQVPLGEQYF
TGTGCCAGCAGTTTACAGGTCCCTCTCGGCGAGCAGTACTTC
>TRBJ1-4|TRBV4-2|-|-
CASSQVGSEGEKLFF
TGTGCCAGCAGCCAAGTGGGGTCGGAGGGTGAAAAACTGTTTTTT
>TRBJ2-7|TRBV19|-|-
CASSMIQGGEQYF
TGTGCCAGTAGTATGATTCAGGGTGGCGAGCAGTACTTC
>TRBJ1-1|TRBV6-6|TRBD1|-
CAIRQGARGNTEAFF
TGTGCCATCAGACAGGGGGCCAGGGGGAACACTGAAGCTTTCTTT
>TRBJ2-7|TRBV19|-|-
CASSIRGTYEQYF
TGTGCCAGTAGTATAAGGGGGACCTACGAGCAGTACTTC
>TRBJ1-2|TRBV21-1|-|-
CASSKGGGAGYTF
TGTGCCAGCAGCAAAGGTGGGGGCGCGGGCTACACCTTC
>TRBJ1-5|TRBV28|-|-
CASSFPRGRNQPQHF
TGTGCCAGCAGTTTCCCGCGGGGCCGCAATCAGCCCCAGCATTTT
>TRBJ2-7|TRBV7-2|-|once
CASSLQGGSYEQYF
TGTGCCAGCAGCTTACAGGGGGGCTCCTACGAGCAGTACTTC
>TRBJ2-3|TRBV27|-|-
CASSSPPLREKTDTQYF
TGTGCCAGCAGTTCTCCCCCCCTGAGGGAGAAGACAGATACGCAGTATTTT
>TRBJ2-7|TRBV11-3|TRBD2|-
CASSPLAGPYEQYF
TGTGCCAGCAGCCCACTAGCGGGGCCCTACGAGCAGTACTTC
>TRBJ2-7|TRBV7-8|TRBD2|-
CASSLHTSGSTYEQYF
TGTGCCAGCAGCTTACACACTAGCGGGAGTACCTACGAGCAGTACTTC
>TRBJ1-1|TRBV11-2|-|-
CASSFSGRGNTEAFF
TGTGCCAGCAGCTTTAGCGGGAGGGGCAACACTGAAGCTTTCTTT
>TRBJ2-3|TRBV7-9|-|-
CASTLRSRGTDTQYF
TGTGCCAGCACCCTAAGGTCCAGGGGCACAGATACGCAGTATTTT
>TRBJ2-3|TRBV5-1|-|few
CASSLQDTQYF
TGCGCCAGCAGCTTGCAAGATACGCAGTATTTT
>TRBJ2-7|TRBV27|-|-
CASSLNGDYEQYF
TGTGCCAGCAGTTTAAACGGGGACTACGAGCAGTACTTC
>TRBJ2-7|TRBV19|-|-
CASSMSPDSYEQYF
TGTGCCAGTAGTATGTCCCCAGATTCCTACGAGCAGTACTTC
>TRBJ2-7|TRBV18|-|once
CASSPVGTVNINPIREQYF
TGTGCCAGCTCACCAGTCGGGACTGTTAATATAAACCCAATACGGGAGCAGTACTTC
>TRBJ2-1|TRBV6-6|TRBD2|once
CASVAGGLSHEQFF
TGTGCCAGCGTAGCGGGGGGCCTAAGCCATGAGCAGTTCTTC
>TRBJ2-2|TRBV7-9|TRBD2|-
CASSGRPSGNTGELFF
TGTGCCAGCAGCGGCCGCCCTAGCGGGAACACCGGGGAGCTGTTTTTT